What follows is one T cell receptor (beta chain) and its context. This may arise from a read error, as a much more abundant clone is one base away. This same CDR3 is encoded by further DNA sequences in the sample. The sample comes from a study of beta chain features in type 1 diabetes. The germline V gene has CDR1 KGHSH and CDR2 LQKENI. Trimming took off 3 bases at V and 5 bases at J, with 2 bases between the two ends. The CDR3 runs to 11 residues. Expressed TCRB transcripts were sequenced, since all the RNA that had been isolated was reverse transcribed. The average read count of naive, central memory and regulatory T cell samples was approximately 3.5 million. The assay was immunoSEQ multiplex PCR, and TCRdb's table has in-frame clones only and misses some. The sample lists about 410,000 clones, around 13% occurring once.

The receptor comes from a man aged 25-40 years in good health. Sequencing was done on a sample of naive CD4+ T cells from blood. The V gene is TRBV18, the J gene TRBJ2-1; D unresolved. CDR3 residues: CASSPDNEQFF. As DNA, the CDR3 is TGTGCCAGCTCACCGGACAATGAGCAGTTCTTC.